Each of the 3 T cell receptor beta chains below was sequenced from the same sample in a study of patients and donors after allogeneic stem cell transplantation. TCRdb reanalysed the RT-PCR reads using MiXCR and keeps one entry per CDR3 protein. This sample has 200,000 to 250,000 distinct CDR3 sequences, with about 14% found just once. Sequencing was performed on blood, either unsorted or a sorted T cell fraction (not recorded which). The source of these receptors is a human donor who was either an allogeneic HSCT recipient or a stem cell or donor lymphocyte infusion donor (not recorded which). It is not recorded whose cells these are; they may come from a transplant donor.

V gene TRBV29-1 combines with J gene TRBJ2-7; 10 nucleotides agree with TRBD1. Unmatched junction bases numbered 2, after V lost 0 bases and J lost 0 bases. This CDR3 has 15 amino acids. The V gene's germline CDR1 is SQVTM and CDR2 ANQGSEA. This chain's CDR3 is CSVEDGTGVSYEQYF. As DNA, the CDR3 is TGCAGCGTTGAAGATGGGACAGGGGTCTCCTACGAGCAGTACTTC.

Only a few counts were recorded for this clonotype. The chain recombines TRBV20-1 with TRBJ2-3; D possibly corresponds to TRBD1 (5 bases). CDR1 and CDR2 from the germline V gene are DFQATT and SNEGSKA (reference sequence). V lost 8 bases and J 0 bases, leaving 12 bases between the germline ends. CDR3 length: 13 residues. The CDR3 DNA reads TGCAGTAACAGGAGACCTAGCACAGATACGCAGTATTTT. Its protein product is CSNRRPSTDTQYF.

This clonotype was seen only a few times. The rearrangement joins TRBV6-5 to TRBJ2-7; 7 bases match TRBD1. The ends lost 4 bases at V and 1 base at J; junction bases unmatched: 16. The CDR3 contains 18 residues. Germline V gene data show CDR1 as MNHEY and CDR2 as SVGAGI. The CDR3 nucleotides read TGTGCCAGCAGTTCCACCCAGCTACAGGGGTTCCCTTCCTACGAGCAGTACTTC. Translating gives CASSSTQLQGFPSYEQYF.